A selection of T cell receptor beta chains follows, all from one sample in a study of shared clonotypes between healthy human individuals. Some clones are missing from TCRdb's copy, which holds only in-frame ones; the method was immunoSEQ multiplex PCR. The sample contains fewer than 3 million clones, approximately 90% of which appear only once. Sample: naive CD4+ T cells from PBMCs. These receptor sequences come from a man in his late teens or twenties in good health. Some clones in this sample may be carry-over from other donors' samples. CDR3s include the opening cysteine and the closing phenylalanine or tryptophan. The D gene is left open where the match is weak. Clone size appears in some rows only: once, few, many, or a class for an expanded clone.

v_call: TRBV6-5
clone_size: NA
d_call: TRBD2
j_call: TRBJ2-3
cdr3_length: 14
cdr3_aa: CASASGSTTDTQYF
cdr3_nt: TGTGCCAGCGCTAGCGGGAGCACCACAGATACGCAGTATTTT

v_call: TRBV28
clone_size: NA
d_call: NA
j_call: TRBJ2-3
cdr3_length: 12
cdr3_aa: CASSGGADTQYF
cdr3_nt: TGTGCCAGCTCGGGGGGCGCCGATACGCAGTATTTT

v_call: TRBV5-6
clone_size: NA
d_call: NA
j_call: TRBJ2-3
cdr3_length: 17
cdr3_aa: CASSSPSLRDLTDTQYF
cdr3_nt: TGTGCCAGCAGCTCCCCTTCCTTGCGGGACCTCACAGATACGCAGTATTTT

v_call: TRBV18
clone_size: NA
d_call: NA
j_call: TRBJ2-7
cdr3_length: 12
cdr3_aa: CASSPTHYEQYF
cdr3_nt: TGTGCCAGCTCACCGACTCACTACGAGCAGTACTTC

v_call: TRBV6-6
clone_size: NA
d_call: NA
j_call: TRBJ2-3
cdr3_length: 14
cdr3_aa: CASVYGGHTDTQYF
cdr3_nt: TGTGCCTCAGTTTACGGGGGGCACACAGATACGCAGTATTTT

v_call: TRBV15
clone_size: NA
d_call: NA
j_call: TRBJ2-3
cdr3_length: 15
cdr3_aa: CATTILGARGDTQYF
cdr3_nt: TGTGCCACCACCATTTTAGGTGCACGGGGAGATACGCAGTATTTT

v_call: TRBV19
clone_size: NA
d_call: TRBD2
j_call: TRBJ2-1
cdr3_length: 17
cdr3_aa: CASSPLEGLAGYNEQFF
cdr3_nt: TGTGCCAGTAGTCCTCTGGAGGGACTAGCGGGCTACAATGAGCAGTTCTTC

v_call: TRBV2
clone_size: NA
d_call: NA
j_call: TRBJ2-3
cdr3_length: 14
cdr3_aa: CASQADPSTDTQYF
cdr3_nt: TGTGCCAGCCAAGCGGACCCTAGCACAGATACGCAGTATTTT

v_call: TRBV9
clone_size: NA
d_call: TRBD2
j_call: TRBJ2-1
cdr3_length: 14
cdr3_aa: CASSGAGAYNEQFF
cdr3_nt: TGTGCCAGCAGCGGAGCGGGAGCCTACAATGAGCAGTTCTTC

v_call: TRBV19
clone_size: NA
d_call: TRBD2
j_call: TRBJ2-3
cdr3_length: 15
cdr3_aa: CASSIGGGSEDTQYF
cdr3_nt: TGTGCCAGTAGTATAGGCGGCGGGAGTGAAGATACGCAGTATTTT

v_call: TRBV5-4
clone_size: NA
d_call: NA
j_call: TRBJ2-7
cdr3_length: 15
cdr3_aa: CASSLLTLASPEQYF
cdr3_nt: TGTGCCAGCAGCTTGCTTACATTGGCGTCCCCCGAGCAGTACTTC

v_call: TRBV11-2
clone_size: NA
d_call: NA
j_call: TRBJ2-7
cdr3_length: 15
cdr3_aa: CASSPRLESSYEQYF
cdr3_nt: TGTGCCAGCAGCCCGAGACTAGAGTCCTCCTACGAGCAGTACTTC

v_call: TRBV28
clone_size: NA
d_call: NA
j_call: TRBJ2-7
cdr3_length: 13
cdr3_aa: CASSGGGRYEQYF
cdr3_nt: TGTGCCAGCAGTGGAGGCGGCCGGTACGAGCAGTACTTC

v_call: TRBV28
clone_size: NA
d_call: NA
j_call: TRBJ1-3
cdr3_length: 16
cdr3_aa: CASHGDTQFSGNTIYF
cdr3_nt: TGTGCCAGCCACGGGGACACCCAATTCTCTGGAAACACCATATATTTT

v_call: TRBV25-1
clone_size: NA
d_call: NA
j_call: TRBJ1-4
cdr3_length: 12
cdr3_aa: CASTPGLEKLFF
cdr3_nt: TGTGCCAGTACCCCGGGTTTAGAGAAACTGTTTTTT

v_call: TRBV7-9
clone_size: NA
d_call: NA
j_call: TRBJ2-7
cdr3_length: 14
cdr3_aa: CASSLAGANYEQYF
cdr3_nt: TGTGCCAGCAGCTTAGCAGGGGCCAATTACGAGCAGTACTTC

v_call: TRBV6-6
clone_size: NA
d_call: NA
j_call: TRBJ1-2
cdr3_length: 14
cdr3_aa: CASTTTGHNYGYTF
cdr3_nt: TGTGCCAGCACCACCACAGGACATAACTATGGCTACACCTTC

v_call: TRBV5-1
clone_size: NA
d_call: TRBD1
j_call: TRBJ2-2
cdr3_length: 17
cdr3_aa: CASSPLRTGGTPGELFF
cdr3_nt: TGCGCCAGCAGCCCCCTAAGGACAGGGGGCACCCCTGGGGAGCTGTTTTTT

v_call: TRBV5-1
clone_size: NA
d_call: NA
j_call: TRBJ2-2
cdr3_length: 13
cdr3_aa: CASSLDVTGELFF
cdr3_nt: TGCGCCAGCAGCCTTGACGTTACCGGGGAGCTGTTTTTT

v_call: TRBV6-5
clone_size: NA
d_call: TRBD1
j_call: TRBJ1-1
cdr3_length: 14
cdr3_aa: CASSPQGRSAEAFF
cdr3_nt: TGTGCCAGCAGTCCACAGGGGAGAAGCGCTGAAGCTTTCTTT

v_call: TRBV7-2
clone_size: once
d_call: TRBD2
j_call: TRBJ2-3
cdr3_length: 15
cdr3_aa: CASSLVTSASDTQYF
cdr3_nt: TGTGCCAGCAGCTTAGTTACTAGCGCCTCAGATACGCAGTATTTT

v_call: TRBV29-1
clone_size: NA
d_call: TRBD1
j_call: TRBJ2-7
cdr3_length: 14
cdr3_aa: CSVAGQGGSREQYF
cdr3_nt: TGCAGCGTTGCGGGACAGGGAGGGAGCAGGGAGCAGTACTTC

v_call: TRBV30
clone_size: NA
d_call: NA
j_call: TRBJ2-3
cdr3_length: 12
cdr3_aa: CAWIGGRDTQYF
cdr3_nt: TGTGCCTGGATCGGGGGGCGAGATACGCAGTATTTT

v_call: TRBV2
clone_size: NA
d_call: NA
j_call: TRBJ1-3
cdr3_length: 16
cdr3_aa: CASSDPGQQTGNTIYF
cdr3_nt: TGTGCCAGCAGTGATCCGGGACAACAGACTGGAAACACCATATATTTT

v_call: TRBV19
clone_size: NA
d_call: NA
j_call: TRBJ1-1
cdr3_length: 13
cdr3_aa: CASTRGSGTEAFF
cdr3_nt: TGTGCCAGTACCCGGGGGTCGGGCACTGAAGCTTTCTTT

v_call: TRBV7-2
clone_size: NA
d_call: NA
j_call: TRBJ1-5
cdr3_length: 13
cdr3_aa: CASSLKANQPQHF
cdr3_nt: TGTGCCAGCAGCTTAAAGGCAAATCAGCCCCAGCATTTT

v_call: TRBV27
clone_size: NA
d_call: NA
j_call: TRBJ2-3
cdr3_length: 15
cdr3_aa: CASRDRAGFTDTQYF
cdr3_nt: TGTGCCAGCAGGGACAGAGCGGGATTCACAGATACGCAGTATTTT

v_call: TRBV28
clone_size: NA
d_call: TRBD2
j_call: TRBJ2-1
cdr3_length: 14
cdr3_aa: CASSGTSRYNEQFF
cdr3_nt: TGTGCCAGCAGCGGGACTAGCAGGTACAATGAGCAGTTCTTC

v_call: TRBV7-2
clone_size: NA
d_call: TRBD2
j_call: TRBJ2-7
cdr3_length: 17
cdr3_aa: CASSFLAGGLSSYEQYF
cdr3_nt: TGTGCCAGCAGCTTTCTAGCGGGAGGTCTGAGCTCCTACGAGCAGTACTTC

v_call: TRBV6-6
clone_size: few
d_call: TRBD1
j_call: TRBJ1-3
cdr3_length: 15
cdr3_aa: CASTGAGGAGNTIYF
cdr3_nt: TGTGCCAGCACCGGGGCAGGGGGCGCCGGAAACACCATATATTTT

v_call: TRBV7-3
clone_size: NA
d_call: TRBD2
j_call: TRBJ2-1
cdr3_length: 15
cdr3_aa: CASSSSSGLHNEQFF
cdr3_nt: TGTGCCAGCAGCTCCTCTAGCGGGTTACACAATGAGCAGTTCTTC

v_call: TRBV6-6
clone_size: NA
d_call: NA
j_call: TRBJ2-7
cdr3_length: 14
cdr3_aa: CASRSIRSSYEQYF
cdr3_nt: TGTGCCAGCAGGTCCATCAGGAGCTCCTACGAGCAGTACTTC

v_call: TRBV7-2
clone_size: once
d_call: NA
j_call: TRBJ2-5
cdr3_length: 18
cdr3_aa: CASSPGRVGLAGQETQYF
cdr3_nt: TGTGCCAGCAGCCCAGGACGGGTCGGGCTTGCTGGGCAAGAGACCCAGTACTTC

v_call: TRBV7-3
clone_size: NA
d_call: NA
j_call: TRBJ2-5
cdr3_length: 14
cdr3_aa: CASSLSGQGETQYF
cdr3_nt: TGTGCCAGCAGCTTAAGTGGCCAGGGGGAGACCCAGTACTTC

v_call: TRBV6-4
clone_size: NA
d_call: NA
j_call: TRBJ1-2
cdr3_length: 13
cdr3_aa: CASSPGPQGGYTF
cdr3_nt: TGTGCCAGCAGCCCCGGTCCCCAGGGGGGCTACACCTTC

v_call: TRBV7-3
clone_size: NA
d_call: NA
j_call: TRBJ2-3
cdr3_length: 12
cdr3_aa: CASSLILDTQYF
cdr3_nt: TGTGCCAGCAGCTTAATACTAGATACGCAGTATTTT

v_call: TRBV28
clone_size: NA
d_call: NA
j_call: TRBJ1-5
cdr3_length: 16
cdr3_aa: CASSPLGRARNQPQHF
cdr3_nt: TGTGCCAGCAGCCCCCTGGGCAGGGCCCGCAATCAGCCCCAGCATTTT

v_call: TRBV11-2
clone_size: NA
d_call: NA
j_call: TRBJ2-7
cdr3_length: 14
cdr3_aa: CASSLYVRNYEQYF
cdr3_nt: TGTGCCAGCAGCTTATATGTGCGGAACTACGAGCAGTACTTC

v_call: TRBV5-6
clone_size: NA
d_call: NA
j_call: TRBJ2-4
cdr3_length: 13
cdr3_aa: CASSPAGRDIQYF
cdr3_nt: TGTGCCAGCAGCCCGGCCGGCAGGGACATTCAGTACTTC

v_call: TRBV6-5
clone_size: NA
d_call: TRBD1
j_call: TRBJ2-5
cdr3_length: 15
cdr3_aa: CASSYQQGTGETQYF
cdr3_nt: TGTGCCAGCAGTTACCAACAGGGGACAGGAGAGACCCAGTACTTC

v_call: TRBV27
clone_size: NA
d_call: TRBD1
j_call: TRBJ2-2
cdr3_length: 14
cdr3_aa: CASEDRANTGELFF
cdr3_nt: TGTGCCAGCGAAGACAGGGCCAACACCGGGGAGCTGTTTTTT

v_call: TRBV19
clone_size: NA
d_call: NA
j_call: TRBJ1-3
cdr3_length: 15
cdr3_aa: CASSADDRAGNTIYF
cdr3_nt: TGTGCCAGTAGTGCAGACGACAGAGCTGGAAACACCATATATTTT

v_call: TRBV10-3
clone_size: NA
d_call: NA
j_call: TRBJ2-5
cdr3_length: 13
cdr3_aa: CASRLDNQETQYF
cdr3_nt: TGTGCCAGCAGACTCGATAACCAAGAGACCCAGTACTTC

v_call: TRBV6-5
clone_size: NA
d_call: NA
j_call: TRBJ1-4
cdr3_length: 14
cdr3_aa: CASSPGITNEKLFF
cdr3_nt: TGTGCCAGCAGCCCAGGGATAACTAATGAAAAACTGTTTTTT

v_call: TRBV7-2
clone_size: NA
d_call: NA
j_call: TRBJ2-7
cdr3_length: 14
cdr3_aa: CASSLGGATQEQYF
cdr3_nt: TGTGCCAGCAGCTTAGGGGGGGCCACTCAGGAGCAGTACTTC

v_call: TRBV11-3
clone_size: NA
d_call: TRBD1
j_call: TRBJ1-2
cdr3_length: 14
cdr3_aa: CASSWGTGARGYTF
cdr3_nt: TGTGCCAGCAGCTGGGGGACAGGGGCAAGGGGCTACACCTTC

v_call: TRBV7-3
clone_size: NA
d_call: NA
j_call: TRBJ2-3
cdr3_length: 16
cdr3_aa: CASRPGTFRGTDTQYF
cdr3_nt: TGTGCCAGCAGGCCGGGGACTTTCCGGGGCACAGATACGCAGTATTTT

v_call: TRBV5-4
clone_size: NA
d_call: TRBD2
j_call: TRBJ2-5
cdr3_length: 15
cdr3_aa: CASSHKRETQETQYF
cdr3_nt: TGTGCCAGCAGTCATAAGCGGGAGACCCAAGAGACCCAGTACTTC

v_call: TRBV7-3
clone_size: NA
d_call: TRBD2
j_call: TRBJ2-1
cdr3_length: 15
cdr3_aa: CASSRAGSSYNEQFF
cdr3_nt: TGTGCCAGCAGCCGAGCGGGAAGCTCCTACAATGAGCAGTTCTTC

v_call: TRBV11-3
clone_size: NA
d_call: TRBD2
j_call: TRBJ2-2
cdr3_length: 16
cdr3_aa: CASSQTLAGPTGELFF
cdr3_nt: TGTGCCAGCAGCCAAACCCTAGCGGGTCCCACCGGGGAGCTGTTTTTT

v_call: TRBV28
clone_size: NA
d_call: NA
j_call: TRBJ1-1
cdr3_length: 13
cdr3_aa: CASSFNGGTEAFF
cdr3_nt: TGTGCCAGCAGTTTTAACGGGGGGACTGAAGCTTTCTTT

v_call: TRBV6-5
clone_size: few
d_call: NA
j_call: TRBJ1-1
cdr3_length: 13
cdr3_aa: CASSYSVGTEAFF
cdr3_nt: TGTGCCAGCAGTTACTCGGTAGGGACAGAAGCTTTCTTT

v_call: TRBV27
clone_size: few
d_call: NA
j_call: TRBJ1-2
cdr3_length: 12
cdr3_aa: CASSPEGGVYTF
cdr3_nt: TGTGCCAGCAGTCCCGAGGGGGGGGTCTACACCTTC